The present T cell receptor (beta chain) was sequenced within a study of blood T cells in healthy people across ages (dated by TCRdb to about 2015). In terms of the full investigation: In model experiments, template switching captured about one uniquely barcoded TCR beta cDNA molecule for every two T cells. To avoid experimental bias, donors of different ages were spread randomly across the sequencing lanes. For two donors (one aged 18 to 29 and one aged 80 or older), the study analyzed two additional independent replicas of 1 million unique cDNA reads from the same blood draw. The donors were split into four age groups: young (average around 15 years), middle-aged (roughly 39), aged (more than 55) and long-lived (under 85). Using deep sequencing normalized with unique cDNA molecular identifiers, the study measured how TCR beta repertoire diversity changes with age.

The CDR3 measures 13 amino acids from cysteine to phenylalanine. The DNA shown is the 39-base CDR3, in frame from base 1. Donors were roughly 40 systemically healthy Caucasian individuals from Russia aged roughly 6 to 95 years. About 10 milliliters of peripheral blood were drawn from each donor into EDTA-treated Vacutainer tubes. PBMCs were isolated by Ficoll-Paque density-gradient centrifugation, with at least 7 million obtained per sample. Trizol reagent was used to extract total RNA from the PBMCs, yielding at least 5 micrograms per sample. The percentages of naive CD45RAhigh/CD27high T cells were determined by flow cytometry on a PBMC aliquot from every donor. The method behind the library was 5' RACE. Sequencer: Illumina HiSeq 2500. A second PCR of about 7 to 12 cycles was run with a J-beta primer mix and a sample-barcoded 5' primer. Each TCR beta cDNA molecule received a unique molecular identifier from a template-switch 5' adaptor carrying 12 random nucleotides. Each sample yielded at least 2.5 million CDR3-containing paired-end reads. All of the RNA was converted into first-strand cDNA using the Mint cDNA synthesis kit, with a TRBC-specific oligonucleotide serving as the primer. After uracil-DNA glycosylase treatment, a first 18-cycle PCR used universal primers M1SS and BC2_uni_R on all cDNA. The published analysis was carried out like this. For normalization, 1 million high-quality reads were randomly selected from each sample, with every read carrying a distinct molecular identifier. Reads with shared molecular identifiers were discarded instead of being binned into consensus sequences. MiTCR, run with a Q25 quality threshold and the strictest error-elimination algorithm, handled CDR3 identification, clonotype clustering and error correction. A nonparametric unseen species model with Euler transformation was used to estimate a lower bound on total TCR beta diversity. TCRdb reanalyzed the raw reads on its own, using fastp at Q25 for trimming and MiXCR for clone calling, and kept in-frame beta chains. A single entry per CDR3 protein holds the most common genes and DNA from its merged rows. These V and J calls are TCRdb output, not the study's own analysis. A total of some 1.5 million distinct CDR3 sequences appear in this sample, 28% of them only once. The ten largest make up about 7.7% of the sample.

Results the study describes overall, beyond this receptor: As age increased, observed TCR beta diversity per million T cells dropped in a roughly linear way, and a significant reduction was already evident by age about 36. Bulk unsorted PBMC profiling prevented conclusive comparison of naive and antigen-experienced compartments. There was a strong correlation between observed TCR beta diversity and the percentage of naive T cells measured by flow cytometry. Compared with the aged group, more naive CD4+ T cells, fewer expanded clones and increased TCR diversity were shown by the long-lived group, suggesting age selection. The CMV infection status of donors was not known, potentially confounding age-related changes in expanded clonotypes. Total diversity estimates from one million sequenced T cells were considered lower bounds and underestimates.

Regarding this clonotype: The antigen it recognizes is unknown. A clone one base away is much larger, so this may be a read error.

The chain links TRBV12-3 or TRBV12-4 with TRBJ2-5; tentative D gene TRBD1, with 7 bases matching. The clonotype was recovered from a woman aged 25-40 years in good health. The material sequenced was blood. The CDR3 corresponds to CTSSLSGGETQYF. The DNA sequence is TGTACCAGCAGTTTATCAGGGGGGGAGACCCAGTACTTC.